A single sample is the source of the 10 T cell receptor beta chains below, sequenced in a study of blood T cell repertoires in COVID-19. TCRdb's copy holds only in-frame clones and misses some; the assay was immunoSEQ multiplex PCR. The data contain about 200,000 clones, more than 75% of them singletons. Input material: peripheral blood. These receptors were collected from a man in his forties or fifties with active or convalescent COVID-19.

The chain recombines TRBV7-9 with TRBJ2-7; 7 positions match TRBD1. This CDR3 has 14 amino acids. V was pared by 4 bases and J by 2 bases, with 5 bases of the junction left unmatched. In germline, CDR1 is SEHNR, CDR2 FQNEAQ (reference sequence). The CDR3 DNA is TGTGCCAGCAGCTCGTCCGGGACAGCCTACGAGCAGTACTTC. Its translation is CASSSSGTAYEQYF.

This clone was counted once. V and J are TRBV11-2 and TRBJ1-1; unclear D gene. CDR1 and CDR2 (germline): SGHAT, FQNNGV. The CDR3 has 14 residues. The V and J ends lost 1 base and 0 bases respectively, with 6 bases between them. The CDR3 sequence: CASSLGRLNTEAFF. The CDR3 bases are TGTGCCAGCAGCTTAGGCAGGTTGAACACTGAAGCTTTCTTT.

This rearrangement joins TRBV28 to TRBJ1-1; D gene unclear. This CDR3 is built from 13 residues. V dropped 6 bases and J dropped 0 bases, with 8 bases sitting between them. CDR1 and CDR2 (germline): MDHEN, SYDVKM. CDR3 protein: CASRPVVNTEAFF. CDR3 in DNA: TGTGCCAGCAGACCAGTTGTGAACACTGAAGCTTTCTTT.

A note on this clone: This sample also contains other DNA sequences that code for the same CDR3. V is TRBV7-9 and J is TRBJ1-6; D not resolved. CDR3 size: 13 residues. Per germline, CDR1 SEHNR and CDR2 FQNEAQ (reference sequence). The ends were cut back, 0 bases at V and 9 bases at J, with 6 bases in the middle. The CDR3 region has the DNA TGTGCCAGCAGCTTAGCCCTCGGTTCACCCCTCCACTTT. Its protein product is CASSLALGSPLHF.

The rearrangement links TRBV10-2 to TRBJ2-7; D gene uncertain. This CDR3 is 13 amino acids long. Germline CDR1 WSHSY, CDR2 SAAADI. Trimming took off 4 bases at V and 1 base at J, with 8 bases between the two ends. CDR3 amino acids: CASSGWRSYEQYF. CDR3 DNA sequence: TGCGCCAGCAGTGGATGGAGATCCTACGAGCAGTACTTC.

The chain employs TRBV6-5 and TRBJ1-6; 9 bases are a match to TRBD1. Unmatched junction bases numbered 3, after V lost 5 bases and J lost 7 bases. The germline CDR1 and CDR2 sequences are MNHEY and SVGAGI. This CDR3 has 14 amino acids. CDR3 loop: CASSRGQGNSPLHF. The CDR3 DNA reads as TGTGCCAGCAGTCGGGGACAGGGAAATTCACCCCTCCACTTT.

The rearrangement joins TRBV28 to TRBJ2-7; 7 bases are shared with TRBD1. CDR3 length equals 15 residues. Germline CDR1 MDHEN, CDR2 SYDVKM. V gave up 4 bases and J gave up 0 bases; unmatched junction bases: 6. CDR3 sequence reads: CASSWDRLSSYEQYF. In DNA, the CDR3 is TGTGCCAGCAGTTGGGACAGACTGAGCTCCTACGAGCAGTACTTC.

The rearrangement links TRBV6-5 to TRBJ1-2; 8 bases align to TRBD1. V gave up 6 bases and J gave up 0 bases; unmatched junction bases: 6. From germline, CDR1 is MNHEY and CDR2 SVGAGI. This CDR3 contains 15 residues. CDR3 nucleotide sequence: TGTGCCAGCAGCCAGGGGGCTGCAGCTAACTATGGCTACACCTTC. Protein: CASSQGAAANYGYTF.

The chain joins TRBV7-2 to TRBJ1-2, with 9 bases fitting TRBD1. The CDR3 runs to 16 residues. Per the germline V gene, CDR1 is SGHTA and CDR2 is FQGNSA. With V trimmed by 5 bases and J by 7 bases, 14 bases remained unmatched. CDR3 residues: CASSPETGTGYRGYTF. The CDR3 nucleotides read TGTGCCAGCAGCCCGGAAACCGGGACAGGGTACCGTGGCTACACCTTC.

For this clone: Other DNA sequences in this specimen translate into the identical CDR3. The CDR3 DNA reads TGTGCCAGTAGTATAAGGGGCTCCAGCAATCAGCCCCAGCATTTT. It codes for CASSIRGSSNQPQHF. The chain combines TRBV19 with TRBJ1-5; D is possibly TRBD1 (5 bases). The V end was cut by 2 bases, the J end by 1 base, with 9 bases between. The CDR3 is 15 residues long. Looked up from germline, CDR1 is LNHDA and CDR2 is SQIVND (reference sequence). Full variable domain (remainder filled in from reference TRBV19 and TRBJ1-5): DGGITQSPKYLFRKEGQNVTLSCEQNLNHDAMYWYRQDPGQGLRLIYYSQIVNDFQKGDIAEGYSVSREKKESFPLTVTSAQKNPTAFYLCASSIRGSSNQPQHFGDGTRLSIL.